These 5 T cell receptor beta chains originate from one sample sequenced in a study of blood T cell repertoires in COVID-19. Using immunoSEQ multiplex PCR, the repertoire was profiled, and TCRdb retains in-frame clones only, with some absent. The table includes a few hundred thousand clones, 75% to 90% detected once. Specimen: PBMCs or T cells enriched from blood (not recorded which). These receptors were collected from a woman aged 50 to 60 who had recovered from COVID-19.

Here the CDR3 DNA reads TGTGCCAGCAGTGAGGCCGGGAGCCCCGGGCGAGCAACGCAGTACTTC. Amino acids: CASSEAGSPGRATQYF. V and J are TRBV6-4 and TRBJ2-7; the D gene is possibly TRBD2 (6 bases). The germline V gene encodes CDR1 MRHNA and CDR2 SNTAGT. Trimming pared 3 bases from V and 9 bases from J, leaving 24 bases between. This CDR3 region has 16 residues.

The gene calls are TRBV5-1 and TRBJ1-2; 10 bases map to TRBD1. Looked up from germline, CDR1 is SGHRS and CDR2 is YFSETQ. The CDR3 is 16 residues long. V lost 0 bases and J lost 4; bases outside the gene matches: 6. The CDR3 sequence is CASSLGETGGSYGYTF. The CDR3 DNA reads as TGCGCCAGCAGCTTGGGGGAGACAGGGGGCAGCTATGGCTACACCTTC.

The chain employs TRBV30 and TRBJ1-1, with 7 bases aligning to TRBD1. Trimming cost V 0 bases and J 10 bases; bases outside gene matches: 11. CDR3 size: 14 residues. CDR1 is GTSNPN and CDR2 is SVGIG in the germline V gene (reference sequence). The CDR3 here is CAWSVRGTAGGAFF. CDR3 in DNA: TGTGCCTGGAGTGTACGTGGGACAGCAGGCGGAGCTTTCTTT.

J is TRBJ1-4 and V is TRBV7-8; no firm D call. The V gene lost 0 bases and the J gene lost 0 bases, with 5 bases spanning the gap. CDR3 length: 15 amino acids. The germline V gene has CDR1 SGHVS and CDR2 FQNEAQ. CDR3 nucleotide sequence: TGTGCCAGCAGCTTAGCAGGAGCAACTAATGAAAAACTGTTTTTT. Protein product: CASSLAGATNEKLFF. Variable domain in full (rest from reference TRBV7-8 and TRBJ1-4): GAGVSQSPRYKVAKRGQDVALRCDPISGHVSLFWYQQALGQGPEFLTYFQNEAQLDKSGLPSDRFFAERPEGSVSTLKIQRTQQEDSAVYLCASSLAGATNEKLFFGSGTQLSVL.

Comment on this clone: The same CDR3 arises from other DNA sequences in this sample as well. The V gene is TRBV5-1, the J gene TRBJ2-7; D might be TRBD1 (5 bases). The ends were cut back, 4 bases at V and 3 bases at J, with 8 bases in the middle. The CDR3 has 12 amino acids. Germline V lookup: CDR1 SGHRS, CDR2 YFSETQ. CDR3 bases: TGCGCCAGCAGCCTGCAGGGCTACGAGCAGTACTTC. It translates to CASSLQGYEQYF.